The clone carrying this T cell receptor (beta chain) was counted between two and nine times. Its antigen is not identified. The sample comes from a study of CD8 T cells in ankylosing spondylitis. Whole-study results and caveats: Relatively scarce in peripheral blood, disease-linked clones were CD8+. The authors reported significant enrichment of disease-linked clones in matched ankylosing spondylitis synovial fluid. In ankylosing spondylitis blood, a motif of roughly 8 highly homologous TCR beta variants appeared characteristic.

The ends were cut back, 0 bases at V and 2 bases at J, with 11 bases in the middle. CDR1 KGHDR and CDR2 SFDVKD come from the germline V gene. This CDR3 is 16 amino acids long. TCRdb re-called the 5' RACE reads through MiXCR, storing one row per CDR3 protein. This sample has around 770,000 distinct CDR3 sequences; about 12% occur once, and the top ten carry 0.51%. The source is a male donor with ankylosing spondylitis. The sample taken for sequencing was blood, either unsorted or a sorted T cell fraction (not recorded which). V gene TRBV24-1 combines with J gene TRBJ2-3; a possible D gene is TRBD1 (5 bases). The CDR3 sequence: CATSDLRQGITDTQYF. The CDR3 DNA follows: TGTGCCACCAGTGATTTGCGGCAGGGAATCACAGATACGCAGTATTTT.